This TCR beta chain was identified in a study of spatial heterogeneity in lung cancer (dated by TCRdb to about 2019). In terms of the full investigation: More beta-chain than alpha-chain transcripts were consistently detected, likely reflecting higher beta-chain transcript abundance. In the raw uncorrected reads, each unique combination of TCR and UMI appeared more than ten times on average. In non-small cell lung cancer, the study made a quantitative comparison of TCR alpha and beta repertoires among multiple tumor regions, matched nontumor lung and blood. Nonsynonymous mutation counts, determined by whole-exome sequencing of tumor tissue, were related to TCR repertoire features. Both alpha and beta chains were TCR-sequenced in approximately 200 tumor regions, under 70 matched nontumor lung samples and 56 PBMC samples obtained at surgery.

This clonotype was found a few times. There is no known antigen for this receptor. Base qualities are not recorded, but no much larger clone differs from it by a single base. Sample time point, as interpreted from the label and publication: sample taken at primary tumor resection. For TCR sequencing, whole RNA was extracted from tumor and nontumor lung tissue, or from cryopreserved PBMC samples, and no cell sorting was done. Donors were about 70 patients with early-stage, untreated non-small cell lung cancer from the lung TRACERx cohort. A patient was chosen for TCR sequencing only when enough RNA was available from at least two tumor regions. The paper's findings and limits, for the study overall: Additional single-cell paired TCR alpha and beta sequencing was considered necessary to confirm, at a functional level, the hypothesis that regional TCRs recognize regional mutations. Ubiquitous expanded tumor TCRs were detected in blood more often at tumor resection than at routine follow-up.

Libraries were constructed by 5' RACE. TCRdb records NextSeq 500 as the sequencer. The TCR library protocol attached a unique molecular identifier to each TCR cDNA molecule to allow correction of PCR and sequencing errors. Under the source paper's analysis protocol: TCR identification, UMI-based error correction and CDR3 extraction were all carried out with Decombinator tools. Expanded TCRs were defined as those above a frequency of 2 per 1,000, corresponding to the top 1% of the tumor frequency distribution. Rényi diversity was computed with the R vegan package after subsampling each repertoire 100 times to 5,000 TCRs. CDR3 similarity networks were built from amino acid triplet string-kernel similarity, connecting CDR3s with pairwise similarity above 0.82. Using fastp trimming at Q25 and MiXCR clonotype assembly, TCRdb reanalyzed the public sequencing data and kept in-frame beta chains. Identical CDR3 protein sequences are pooled into one entry, listed with their most common genes and DNA. The V and J calls come from TCRdb's annotation, not from the publication. A total of 89,000 or so distinct CDR3 sequences appear in this sample, about 20% of them only once. Approximately 5.6% of the sample is in the top ten clones.

The receptor was derived from a male donor with early-stage non-small cell lung cancer. This material consisted of PBMCs, taken at surgery.

The CDR3: CASSSNFDRVYGYTF. The sequenced DNA is TGTGCCAGCAGTTCCAATTTCGACAGGGTTTACGGCTACACCTTC. The sequence is built from TRBV28 and TRBJ1-2, with 7 bases in between that match TRBD1. Per the germline V gene, MDHEN is the CDR1 and SYDVKM is the CDR2. At the junction V is shortened by 4 bases and J by 8 bases; bases outside the gene matches: 13. Measured from the cysteine to the phenylalanine, the CDR3 is 15 residues long. Of the read, only the CDR3 DNA is kept; its 45 bases are in frame from base 1.